The rows below give T cell receptor beta chains drawn from one sample of a study of blood T cell repertoires in COVID-19. The assay was immunoSEQ multiplex PCR, and TCRdb's table has in-frame clones only and misses some. This sample has 130,000 to 150,000 clones; 75% to 90% occur once, and the top ten carry approximately 3%. Sequenced material: peripheral blood. The receptors derive from a woman in her sixties or seventies with active COVID-19. CDR3s include the opening cysteine and the closing phenylalanine or tryptophan. The order of the fields is J gene, clone size, V gene, CDR3 protein. Where a row states a size, it is once, few, many or the class of an expanded clone; other rows omit it.

TRBJ2-1 few TRBV7-2 CASSSGGRIDNEQFF
TRBJ1-5 . TRBV28 CASSLWRGEGQPQHF
TRBJ2-2 . TRBV11-2 CASREGWGTGELFF
TRBJ2-3 . TRBV7-9 CASRSTGYFSTDTQYF
TRBJ1-2 . TRBV5-8 CASSLVRTGVNYGYTF
TRBJ2-7 once TRBV7-2 CASSLGTSGSHEQYF
TRBJ1-4 once TRBV5-1 CASSLEGQGLEKLFF
TRBJ2-3 . TRBV10-3 CAISHRSGEDTQYF
TRBJ2-2 once TRBV6-2/TRBV6-3 CASSSLAGGDTGELFF
TRBJ2-4 once TRBV6-4 CASSDFASSNIQYF
TRBJ2-2 . TRBV24-1 CATSLTSGRTGELFF
TRBJ2-5 . TRBV28 CATSTGGETQYF
TRBJ2-1 . TRBV5-1 CASSFGQLYNEQFF
TRBJ1-6 few TRBV19 CASSMGTGVGSPLHF
TRBJ2-1 . TRBV28 CASREGQINEQFF
TRBJ2-7 . TRBV6-2/TRBV6-3 CASSYRDSYEQYF
TRBJ2-1 few TRBV28 CASSGPGQGKHNEQFF
TRBJ1-5 . TRBV30 CAWSVTQNQPQHF
TRBJ2-1 . TRBV9 CASSFRRAGGKYNEQFF
TRBJ1-1 . TRBV5-1 CASSQAMNTEAFF
TRBJ2-4 . TRBV10-3 CAISVRGKGNIQYF
TRBJ2-6 . TRBV19 CASTSRQGYSGANVLTF
TRBJ1-5 few TRBV6-1 CASSEAVTGGNQPQHF
TRBJ2-1 . TRBV3-1/TRBV3-2 CASSHHGRNEQFF
TRBJ2-1 few TRBV4-3 CASSQGTGLAGAEQFF
TRBJ2-7 once TRBV9 CASSVGGRAQEQYF
TRBJ2-5 . TRBV7-2 CASSLRGGPEQTQYF
TRBJ1-2 . TRBV6-2/TRBV6-3 CASSYGPGFNYGYTF
TRBJ1-1 . TRBV29-1 CSCTGGGMNTEAFF
TRBJ2-1 . TRBV30 CAWAWDRGYTSYNEQFF
TRBJ2-2 . TRBV7-2 CASSNRQARDTGELFF
TRBJ2-2 . TRBV30 CAWNGQGLNTGELFF
TRBJ1-5 . TRBV30 CAWGGQLNQPQHF
TRBJ2-7 . TRBV3-1/TRBV3-2 CASSQITESYEQYF
TRBJ1-3 few TRBV10-3 CATGTGVGSGNTIYF
TRBJ1-5 . TRBV6-2/TRBV6-3 CASSYLTGNQPQHF
TRBJ2-3 . TRBV2 CASSEGLDATDTQYF
TRBJ1-2 . TRBV28 CASRLQGALLGEGYTF
TRBJ2-6 . TRBV7-9 CASSVGQGGANVLTF
TRBJ1-2 . TRBV18 CASSSGQGNGYTF
TRBJ2-3 . TRBV27 CASSFKQGRTDTQYF
TRBJ1-1 once TRBV4-1 CASSQDTLPDREAFF
TRBJ1-5 . TRBV18 CASSQGNGNQPQHF
TRBJ2-2 . TRBV9 CASSTTANTGELFF
TRBJ2-5 . TRBV12-1 CASSSPLVAETQYF